Listed below are T cell receptor beta chains from one sample, sequenced in a study of T-cell reconstitution after alpha-beta-depleted transplantation in children. TCRdb analysed the PCR reads with MiXCR anew, one entry per CDR3 protein. The sample lists approximately 80,000 distinct CDR3 sequences, roughly 14% occurring once. The sample was PBMCs, mostly from graft donor cells, taken 180 days after TCRalphabeta/CD19-depleted stem cell transplant. The receptors were sampled from a male patient aged 2-9 years who had a stem cell transplant for acute lymphoblastic leukemia, so the T cells may come from the graft donor. Both conserved end residues are part of each CDR3. The D gene is left open where the match is weak. Only part of the rows carry a size: once, few, many, or a class if the clone is expanded.

j_gene: TRBJ2-5; abundance: NA; v_gene: TRBV20-1; d_gene: NA; CDR3aa: CTPWAETQYF; CDR3nt: TGCACCCCCTGGGCCGAGACCCAGTACTTC
j_gene: TRBJ2-7; abundance: NA; v_gene: TRBV6-5; d_gene: TRBD1; CDR3aa: CASSYAGVTGDEQYF; CDR3nt: TGTGCCAGCAGTTACGCCGGGGTCACAGGGGACGAGCAGTACTTC
j_gene: TRBJ1-4; abundance: NA; v_gene: TRBV7-9; d_gene: NA; CDR3aa: CASSLQILNQRLFF; CDR3nt: TGTGCCAGCAGCTTACAGATCTTGAATCAAAGACTGTTTTTT
j_gene: TRBJ1-1; abundance: NA; v_gene: TRBV5-1; d_gene: NA; CDR3aa: CASSPRRDTEAFF; CDR3nt: TGCGCCAGCAGCCCTCGACGGGACACTGAAGCTTTCTTT
j_gene: TRBJ2-1; abundance: NA; v_gene: TRBV5-1; d_gene: NA; CDR3aa: CASSSLGTRDNEQFF; CDR3nt: TGCGCCAGCAGCTCCCTCGGGACTCGAGACAATGAGCAGTTCTTC
j_gene: TRBJ2-7; abundance: few; v_gene: TRBV28; d_gene: NA; CDR3aa: CASSLMAVYSYEQYF; CDR3nt: TGTGCCAGCAGTTTAATGGCAGTATACTCCTACGAGCAGTACTTC
j_gene: TRBJ2-3; abundance: many; v_gene: TRBV20-1; d_gene: NA; CDR3aa: CSARAPGQAVADTQYF; CDR3nt: TGCAGTGCTAGAGCCCCGGGTCAGGCCGTGGCAGATACGCAGTATTTT
j_gene: TRBJ2-1; abundance: NA; v_gene: TRBV7-3; d_gene: TRBD2; CDR3aa: CASSLLGGKGLAAYNEQFF; CDR3nt: TGTGCCAGCAGCTTATTGGGGGGGAAAGGACTAGCGGCGTACAATGAGCAGTTCTTC
j_gene: TRBJ2-2; abundance: few; v_gene: TRBV5-4; d_gene: NA; CDR3aa: CASSLGQVAGELFF; CDR3nt: TGTGCCAGCAGCTTGGGACAGGTGGCCGGGGAGCTGTTTTTT
j_gene: TRBJ2-3; abundance: NA; v_gene: TRBV28; d_gene: NA; CDR3aa: CASSFSWTASTDTQYF; CDR3nt: TGTGCCAGCAGTTTCTCCTGGACAGCAAGCACAGATACGCAGTATTTT
j_gene: TRBJ2-5; abundance: NA; v_gene: TRBV29-1; d_gene: NA; CDR3aa: CGVEDRVQETQYF; CDR3nt: TGCGGCGTTGAAGATCGGGTTCAAGAGACCCAGTACTTC
j_gene: TRBJ1-1; abundance: few; v_gene: TRBV7-6; d_gene: NA; CDR3aa: CASSLAARFTEAFF; CDR3nt: TGTGCCAGCAGCTTAGCGGCAAGGTTCACTGAAGCTTTCTTT
j_gene: TRBJ1-4; abundance: many; v_gene: TRBV4-2; d_gene: NA; CDR3aa: CASSQAQGTEKLFF; CDR3nt: TGTGCCAGCAGCCAGGCGCAGGGGACGGAAAAACTGTTTTTT
j_gene: TRBJ2-5; abundance: few; v_gene: TRBV9; d_gene: NA; CDR3aa: CASSAHPRPETQYF; CDR3nt: TGTGCCAGCAGCGCCCATCCCCGACCAGAGACCCAGTACTTC
j_gene: TRBJ2-7; abundance: NA; v_gene: TRBV15; d_gene: TRBD2; CDR3aa: CATSMRTSGRTLYEQYF; CDR3nt: TGTGCCACCAGCATGCGGACTAGCGGGAGGACTCTCTACGAGCAGTACTTC
j_gene: TRBJ2-3; abundance: many; v_gene: TRBV7-2; d_gene: NA; CDR3aa: CASSFPLTDTQYF; CDR3nt: TGTGCCAGCAGCTTTCCTCTCACAGATACGCAGTATTTT
j_gene: TRBJ1-1; abundance: few; v_gene: TRBV28; d_gene: TRBD1; CDR3aa: CASSGQVGVGAAFF; CDR3nt: TGTGCCAGCAGTGGACAGGTCGGGGTCGGTGCAGCTTTCTTT
j_gene: TRBJ2-7; abundance: few; v_gene: TRBV7-2; d_gene: NA; CDR3aa: CASSLKGAPNEQYF; CDR3nt: TGTGCCAGCAGCTTAAAAGGGGCCCCCAACGAGCAGTACTTC
j_gene: TRBJ2-7; abundance: NA; v_gene: TRBV29-1; d_gene: NA; CDR3aa: CSVEASWSYEQYF; CDR3nt: TGCAGCGTTGAGGCTAGCTGGTCCTACGAGCAGTACTTC
j_gene: TRBJ1-5; abundance: NA; v_gene: TRBV24-1; d_gene: TRBD1; CDR3aa: CATSARDREGDQPQHF; CDR3nt: TGTGCCACCAGTGCCCGGGACAGGGAAGGGGACCAGCCCCAGCATTTT
j_gene: TRBJ1-1; abundance: NA; v_gene: TRBV11-1; d_gene: TRBD1; CDR3aa: CASSPMTGMGEAFF; CDR3nt: TGTGCCAGCAGCCCTATGACAGGGATGGGTGAAGCTTTCTTT
j_gene: TRBJ1-1; abundance: few; v_gene: TRBV28; d_gene: NA; CDR3aa: CASSRGRWGNTEAFF; CDR3nt: TGTGCCAGCAGTCGCGGACGATGGGGAAACACTGAAGCTTTCTTT
j_gene: TRBJ2-5; abundance: NA; v_gene: TRBV5-1; d_gene: TRBD1; CDR3aa: CASSLSAGTGQETQYF; CDR3nt: TGCGCCAGCAGCTTGAGTGCAGGGACAGGCCAAGAGACCCAGTACTTC
j_gene: TRBJ1-1; abundance: NA; v_gene: TRBV5-4; d_gene: NA; CDR3aa: CASSSTSGRYTEAFF; CDR3nt: TGTGCCAGCAGCTCAACTTCGGGACGGTACACTGAAGCTTTCTTT
j_gene: TRBJ2-7; abundance: NA; v_gene: TRBV7-3; d_gene: TRBD2; CDR3aa: CASSGGRPPYEQYF; CDR3nt: TGTGCCAGCTCAGGCGGGAGGCCCCCATACGAGCAGTACTTC
j_gene: TRBJ2-7; abundance: many; v_gene: TRBV5-1; d_gene: TRBD1; CDR3aa: CASSSDRGPYEQYF; CDR3nt: TGCGCCAGCAGCTCGGACAGGGGCCCCTACGAGCAGTACTTC
j_gene: TRBJ1-6; abundance: few; v_gene: TRBV5-1; d_gene: TRBD1; CDR3aa: CASSLAGTANNSPLHF; CDR3nt: TGCGCCAGCAGCTTGGCCGGGACAGCTAATAATTCACCCCTCCACTTT
j_gene: TRBJ2-7; abundance: NA; v_gene: TRBV2; d_gene: NA; CDR3aa: CASSNWRKGRSYEQYF; CDR3nt: TGTGCCAGCAGTAACTGGAGAAAGGGGAGATCCTACGAGCAGTACTTC
j_gene: TRBJ2-7; abundance: few; v_gene: TRBV29-1; d_gene: TRBD2; CDR3aa: CSVDIAGWGEQYF; CDR3nt: TGCAGCGTTGATATAGCGGGATGGGGTGAGCAGTACTTC
j_gene: TRBJ2-7; abundance: NA; v_gene: TRBV24-1; d_gene: TRBD1; CDR3aa: CATSEGQGATYEQYF; CDR3nt: TGTGCCACCAGTGAGGGTCAGGGGGCCACCTACGAGCAGTACTTC
j_gene: TRBJ2-7; abundance: NA; v_gene: TRBV28; d_gene: TRBD2; CDR3aa: CASIPGLAGEYEQYF; CDR3nt: TGTGCCAGCATTCCGGGACTAGCGGGAGAGTACGAGCAGTACTTC
j_gene: TRBJ2-4; abundance: NA; v_gene: TRBV7-2; d_gene: NA; CDR3aa: CASSPPSGDIQYF; CDR3nt: TGTGCCAGCAGCCCACCGAGTGGGGACATTCAGTACTTC
j_gene: TRBJ1-2; abundance: few; v_gene: TRBV7-9; d_gene: NA; CDR3aa: CASSLGSQWIYGYTF; CDR3nt: TGTGCCAGCAGCTTAGGGTCTCAATGGATCTATGGCTACACCTTC
j_gene: TRBJ1-5; abundance: many; v_gene: TRBV12-3/TRBV12-4; d_gene: NA; CDR3aa: CASSNQGRCNQPQHF; CDR3nt: TGTGCCAGCAGTAACCAGGGGAGGTGCAATCAGCCCCAGCATTTT
j_gene: TRBJ1-3; abundance: many; v_gene: TRBV20-1; d_gene: NA; CDR3aa: CSASRGESFSGNTIYF; CDR3nt: TGCAGTGCTAGTCGGGGGGAGTCGTTCTCTGGAAACACCATATATTTT
j_gene: TRBJ2-3; abundance: many; v_gene: TRBV27; d_gene: TRBD1; CDR3aa: CASKDRGGDTQYF; CDR3nt: TGTGCCAGCAAGGACAGGGGCGGAGATACGCAGTATTTT
j_gene: TRBJ2-1; abundance: few; v_gene: TRBV15; d_gene: TRBD1; CDR3aa: CATSFRTGGVNEQFF; CDR3nt: TGTGCCACCAGCTTCCGGACAGGGGGTGTCAATGAGCAGTTCTTC
j_gene: TRBJ1-1; abundance: NA; v_gene: TRBV7-2; d_gene: TRBD1; CDR3aa: CAISSQGMIEAFF; CDR3nt: TGTGCCATCAGCTCACAGGGGATGATAGAAGCTTTCTTT
j_gene: TRBJ2-3; abundance: NA; v_gene: TRBV20-1; d_gene: NA; CDR3aa: CSAAGRGSDTQYF; CDR3nt: TGCAGTGCCGCGGGAAGGGGGTCAGATACGCAGTATTTT
j_gene: TRBJ2-7; abundance: few; v_gene: TRBV5-1; d_gene: TRBD1; CDR3aa: CASSLQDAGGYEQYF; CDR3nt: TGCGCCAGCAGCTTACAGGATGCAGGGGGTTACGAGCAGTACTTC
j_gene: TRBJ2-5; abundance: NA; v_gene: TRBV5-1; d_gene: TRBD1; CDR3aa: CASSLGSPYRGPPQETQYF; CDR3nt: TGCGCCAGCAGCTTGGGATCCCCCTACAGGGGACCTCCCCAAGAGACCCAGTACTTC
j_gene: TRBJ1-1; abundance: NA; v_gene: TRBV20-1; d_gene: TRBD1; CDR3aa: CSVRYRGRDTEAFF; CDR3nt: TGCAGTGTAAGGTACAGGGGGAGGGACACTGAAGCTTTCTTT
j_gene: TRBJ2-3; abundance: few; v_gene: TRBV4-3; d_gene: NA; CDR3aa: CASSQEGRDRDTQYF; CDR3nt: TGCGCCAGCAGCCAAGAGGGAAGGGATCGGGATACGCAGTATTTT
j_gene: TRBJ2-7; abundance: NA; v_gene: TRBV4-1; d_gene: NA; CDR3aa: CASSARDGSYEQYF; CDR3nt: TGCGCCAGCAGCGCCCGGGACGGATCCTACGAGCAGTACTTC
j_gene: TRBJ1-1; abundance: few; v_gene: TRBV10-3; d_gene: NA; CDR3aa: CAISGTLTFMNTEAFF; CDR3nt: TGTGCCATCAGTGGGACTTTGACTTTCATGAACACTGAAGCTTTCTTT
j_gene: TRBJ1-5; abundance: NA; v_gene: TRBV20-1; d_gene: NA; CDR3aa: CSARKGKVQPQHF; CDR3nt: TGCAGTGCTAGAAAAGGGAAGGTGCAGCCCCAGCATTTT
j_gene: TRBJ1-2; abundance: NA; v_gene: TRBV12-3/TRBV12-4; d_gene: TRBD1; CDR3aa: CASSPITGQGDNYGYTF; CDR3nt: TGTGCCAGCAGCCCAATAACAGGACAGGGGGATAACTATGGCTACACCTTC
j_gene: TRBJ2-1; abundance: NA; v_gene: TRBV5-1; d_gene: NA; CDR3aa: CASSLEGSINNEQFF; CDR3nt: TGCGCCAGCAGCTTGGAAGGGAGTATCAACAATGAGCAGTTCTTC
j_gene: TRBJ2-1; abundance: few; v_gene: TRBV4-2; d_gene: NA; CDR3aa: CASSQWTGSYNEQFF; CDR3nt: TGTGCCAGCAGCCAGTGGACTGGCTCCTACAATGAGCAGTTCTTC
j_gene: TRBJ1-2; abundance: many; v_gene: TRBV5-1; d_gene: NA; CDR3aa: CASSPERGMWGYTF; CDR3nt: TGCGCCAGCAGCCCGGAGCGGGGGATGTGGGGCTACACCTTC